One sample yielded the 24 T cell receptor beta chains listed below, sequenced in a study of control samples from healthy donors and cancer patients. Sequenced by immunoSEQ multiplex PCR; TCRdb stores in-frame clones only, minus some. The profile shows about 130,000 clones, 75% to 95% of them singletons. Input material: blood. All receptors come from a man aged 18 to 35 in good health.

The chain recombines TRBV4-3 with TRBJ1-4; D unresolved. V dropped 0 bases and J dropped 7 bases, with 9 bases sitting between them. The germline CDR1 and CDR2 sequences are LGHNA and YSLEER. The CDR3 extends over 14 amino acids. The CDR3 nucleotides read TGCGCCAGCAGCCAAGATCGACGAAGTGAAAAACTGTTTTTT. Translating it yields CASSQDRRSEKLFF.

The chain uses TRBV5-6 and TRBJ2-7, with 7 positions matching TRBD1. Germline V gene data show CDR1 as SGHDT and CDR2 as YYEEEE. V lost 4 bases and J lost 3; bases outside the gene matches: 7. This CDR3 spans 14 amino acids. The CDR3 protein is CASSPAGTVYEQYF. The CDR3 nucleotides read TGTGCCAGCAGCCCCGCCGGGACAGTCTACGAGCAGTACTTC.

This clone was recorded only once. This chain joins TRBV7-3 and TRBJ2-3; 7 bases fit TRBD2. Germline trimming cut 9 bases from V and 6 bases from J; bases unmatched to any gene: 12. The V gene's germline CDR1 is SGHTA and CDR2 FQGTGA. The CDR3 spans 14 residues. In DNA, the CDR3 is TGTGCCAGACGGTGGGGCGGGGGTTTGGATACGCAGTATTTT. Translated, it gives CARRWGGGLDTQYF.

The chain couples TRBV11-3 to TRBJ1-3; D is unresolved. Germline V gene data show CDR1 as SGHNT and CDR2 as YENEEA. Deletions cut 1 base from V and 3 bases from J, with 10 bases between. This CDR3 has 15 residues. In DNA form, the CDR3 reads TGTGCCAGCAGCTTAGGTGGAGATTTTGGAAACACCATATATTTT. It translates to CASSLGGDFGNTIYF.

The chain is built from TRBV2 and TRBJ2-7; 9 bases are shared with TRBD1. The CDR3 extends over 15 amino acids. The ends lost 6 bases at V and 3 bases at J; junction bases unmatched: 9. Germline CDR1 SNHLY, CDR2 FYNNEI. The CDR3 reads CASRTGTGSHYEQYF. The CDR3 nucleotides read TGTGCCAGCAGAACCGGGACAGGGAGCCACTACGAGCAGTACTTC.

The chain carries TRBV5-1 and TRBJ2-1; 9 nucleotides agree with TRBD2. With V trimmed by 2 bases and J by 8 bases, 8 bases remained unmatched. The CDR3 runs to 15 residues. CDR1 SGHRS and CDR2 YFSETQ come from the germline V gene. CDR3 bases: TGCGCCAGCAGCTTAAGCGGGAGGTACCTTCATGAGCAGTTCTTC. It is translated as CASSLSGRYLHEQFF. Using reference TRBV5-1 and TRBJ2-1 for the parts outside the CDR3, the full variable domain is KAGVTQTPRYLIKTRGQQVTLSCSPISGHRSVSWYQQTPGQGLQFLFEYFSETQRNKGNFPGRFSGRQFSNSRSEMNVSTLELGDSALYLCASSLSGRYLHEQFFGPGTRLTVL.

CDR3 sequence: CASSLGGVEAFF. Here the CDR3 DNA reads TGTGCCAGCAGCTTGGGGGGAGTGGAAGCTTTCTTT. J is TRBJ1-1 and V is TRBV11-2; a possible D gene is TRBD1 (5 bases). The V gene's germline CDR1 is SGHAT and CDR2 FQNNGV. CDR3 length: 12 residues. V gave up 3 bases and J gave up 8 bases, with 10 bases separating them.

The V and J genes are TRBV9 and TRBJ2-3; D is undetermined. The CDR3 totals 13 residues. Per the germline V gene, CDR1 is SGDLS and CDR2 is YYNGEE. The V end lost 1 base, the J end lost 7 bases, and 10 bases lay between the germline ends. DNA of the CDR3: TGTGCCAGCAGCGTAAGTGTCGGACATACGCAGTATTTT. It is translated as CASSVSVGHTQYF.

V and J are TRBV5-1 and TRBJ2-5; 7 bases are a match to TRBD1. J lost 7 bases, V lost 7 bases, and 10 bases had no gene match. Germline CDR1 SGHRS, CDR2 YFSETQ. The CDR3 has 13 residues. The CDR3 nucleotides read TGCGCCAGCGACACAGGGGACAAGGCGACCCAGTACTTC. Residues: CASDTGDKATQYF.

This clone was detected only once. V usage is TRBV5-6 and J usage is TRBJ1-3; D is perhaps TRBD1 (5 bases). V dropped 0 bases and J dropped 0 bases, with 7 bases sitting between them. The CDR3 has 15 residues. Germline V gene sequence: CDR1 SGHDT, CDR2 YYEEEE. CDR3 sequence: CASSLGDYSGNTIYF. The CDR3 nucleotides read TGTGCCAGCAGCTTGGGGGACTACTCTGGAAACACCATATATTTT.

The J gene is TRBJ2-1, the V gene TRBV12-5; 11 bases agree with TRBD2. The CDR3 has 17 residues. Germline V gene sequence: CDR1 LGHNT, CDR2 FRNRAP. V lost 6 bases to trimming and J lost 0 bases; unmatched junction nucleotides: 7. CDR3 region: CASGRLAGGYSYNEQFF. The CDR3 DNA is TGTGCTAGTGGACGGCTAGCGGGAGGATACTCCTACAATGAGCAGTTCTTC.

The V call is TRBV6-5, the J call TRBJ1-2; tentatively, D is TRBD1 (5 bases). The V and J ends lost 4 bases and 4 bases respectively, with 13 bases between them. CDR1 and CDR2 from the germline V gene are MNHEY and SVGAGI. The CDR3 totals 14 residues. As DNA, the CDR3 is TGTGCCAGCAGTTCGGGGGTCGGCAGCTATGGCTACACCTTC. Translated, it gives CASSSGVGSYGYTF.

The V gene is TRBV7-6, the J gene TRBJ1-4; D unclear. Germline CDR1 SGHVS, CDR2 FNYEAQ. Trimming removed 5 bases at V and 8 bases at J, with 12 bases between. The CDR3 covers 13 residues. For the CDR3, the DNA is TGTGCCAGCAGCCCAGTCGGAGGGGAAAAACTGTTTTTT. Translated, it gives CASSPVGGEKLFF.

The chain is built from TRBV5-8 and TRBJ1-5; D is ambiguous. This CDR3 has 12 residues. The V end was cut by 1 base, the J end by 6 bases, with 5 bases between. Germline V gives CDR1 SGHTS, CDR2 YDEGEE. The CDR3 loop is CASSLRLQPQHF. CDR3 nucleotides: TGTGCCAGCAGCTTGCGGCTTCAGCCCCAGCATTTT. The whole variable domain, remainder taken from reference TRBV5-8 and TRBJ1-5, is EAGVTQSPTHLIKTRGQQATLRCSPISGHTSVYWYQQALGLGLQFLLWYDEGEERNRGNFPPRFSGRQFPNYSSELNVNALELEDSALYLCASSLRLQPQHFGDGTRLSIL.

This clone was found a few times. The chain couples TRBV30 to TRBJ2-7, with 7 bases lining up with TRBD1. Germline values: CDR1 GTSNPN, CDR2 SVGIG (reference sequence). This CDR3 is 13 amino acids long. The trim removed 8 bases at V and 0 bases at J, leaving 7 bases unmatched. The CDR3 protein is CAGNRDSSYEQYF. CDR3 nucleotide sequence: TGTGCCGGAAACAGGGACAGCTCCTACGAGCAGTACTTC. Supplemented by reference TRBV30 and TRBJ2-7, the full variable domain reads SQTIHQWPATLVQPVGSPLSLECTVEGTSNPNLYWYRQAAGRGLQLLFYSVGIGQISSEVPQNLSASRPQDRQFILSSKKLLLSDSGFYLCAGNRDSSYEQYFGPGTRLTVT.

This chain uses TRBV2 with TRBJ2-3; D might be TRBD1 (5 bases). Trimming stripped 3 bases from V and 6 bases from J, with 13 bases between. Per germline, CDR1 SNHLY and CDR2 FYNNEI. The CDR3 length is 14 residues. CDR3 in amino acids: CASSEGLAVDTQYF. The CDR3 DNA sequence: TGTGCCAGCAGTGAGGGGCTGGCCGTGGATACGCAGTATTTT.

This rearrangement joins TRBV6-5 to TRBJ1-2; perhaps TRBD1 as D (5 bases). Per germline, CDR1 MNHEY and CDR2 SVGAGI. Trimming removed 8 bases from V and 3 bases from J, with 19 bases in between. The CDR3 runs 15 residues. This chain's CDR3 is CASGSLSGGDYGYTF. In DNA, the CDR3 is TGTGCCAGCGGTTCCTTAAGTGGGGGGGACTATGGCTACACCTTC.

J is TRBJ2-2 and V is TRBV5-1, with D unresolved. Germline V gene sequence: CDR1 SGHRS, CDR2 YFSETQ. Trimming shortened V by 0 bases and J by 2 bases, and 5 bases separated the two germline ends. This CDR3 is built from 14 residues. CDR3 protein: CASSLGLNTGELFF. As DNA, the CDR3 is TGCGCCAGCAGCTTGGGACTTAACACCGGGGAGCTGTTTTTT.

On this clone itself: Within the sample, other DNA sequences also encode this same CDR3. The chain combines TRBV28 with TRBJ2-1, with TRBD2 identical over 8 bases. The germline CDR1 and CDR2 sequences are MDHEN and SYDVKM. The CDR3 length is 15 residues. The chain's CDR3 is CASGEGRPGVGEQFF. Here the CDR3 DNA reads TGTGCTAGCGGGGAGGGGAGACCGGGAGTTGGTGAGCAGTTCTTC.

The rearrangement joins TRBV4-1 to TRBJ2-1; the D is unclear. CDR1 and CDR2 from the germline V gene are MGHRA and YSYEKL. This CDR3 comprises 13 residues. V lost 5 bases to trimming and J lost 4 bases, with 9 bases between them. CDR3 in amino acids: CASSLTDYNEQFF. DNA of the CDR3: TGCGCCAGCAGCTTAACAGATTACAATGAGCAGTTCTTC.

This clone occurred a few times. J is TRBJ1-2 and V is TRBV28; maybe TRBD1 (6 bases). Germline loops: CDR1 MDHEN, CDR2 SYDVKM. The CDR3 has 12 amino acids. The V end lost 5 bases, the J end lost 6 bases, and 10 bases lay between the germline ends. CDR3 in amino acids: CASSPYRDGYTF. The CDR3 coding sequence is TGTGCCAGCAGTCCGTACAGGGATGGCTACACCTTC.

V usage is TRBV5-1 and J usage is TRBJ2-2; D unresolved. Germline CDR1 is SGHRS and CDR2 is YFSETQ. V was trimmed by 7 bases and J by 3 bases, leaving 7 bases between them. The CDR3 loop spans 12 amino acids. In DNA form, the CDR3 reads TGCGCCAGCTCTGGGGACACCGGGGAGCTGTTTTTT. Residues: CASSGDTGELFF.

V usage is TRBV5-6 and J usage is TRBJ1-2; possibly TRBD1 for D (5 bases). This CDR3 is 14 amino acids long. V dropped 0 bases and J dropped 4 bases, with 10 bases sitting between them. Germline V gene lookup returns CDR1 SGHDT and CDR2 YYEEEE. In nucleotides, the CDR3 is TGTGCCAGCAGCTTGGCCGTACAGGCCTATGGCTACACCTTC. This sequence encodes CASSLAVQAYGYTF.

This clone has only a few counts. The gene calls are TRBV30 and TRBJ2-7; TRBD1 might be the D (6 bases). The V end was cut by 1 base, the J end by 0 bases, with 10 bases between. The CDR3 is 14 residues long. Germline V gene data show CDR1 as GTSNPN and CDR2 as SVGIG (reference sequence). The CDR3 loop reads CAWSAGVGSYEQYF. The CDR3 DNA reads as TGTGCCTGGAGTGCAGGGGTTGGCTCCTACGAGCAGTACTTC.